The 25 T cell receptor beta chains in this list originate from one sample, sequenced in a study of blood T cell repertoires in COVID-19. Profiled with immunoSEQ multiplex PCR; TCRdb holds only in-frame clones, not every one. The data hold just under 100,000 clones, with just over 85% observed a single time. Sequenced material: peripheral blood. Receptor source: an older woman in a cohort sampled during active or convalescent COVID-19.

The chain has TRBV27 and TRBJ2-7; possible D gene TRBD2, 6 bases. Deletions cut 1 base from V and 0 bases from J, with 16 bases between. The CDR3 runs to 17 residues. Germline V CDR1 and CDR2: MNHEY, SMNVEV (reference sequence). The CDR3 loop is CASSLLRGPIGSYEQYF. The CDR3, as DNA: TGTGCCAGCAGTTTATTGCGGGGACCGATAGGCTCCTACGAGCAGTACTTC.

The chain uses TRBV9 and TRBJ2-2; 14 positions match TRBD2. The CDR3 extends over 19 amino acids. CDR1 and CDR2 from the germline V gene are SGDLS and YYNGEE. Losses at the gene ends were 4 bases for V and 6 bases for J; bases not matched to a gene: 14. CDR3 in DNA: TGTGCCAGCAGCCCTCGACTAGCGGGGGGGCTAAAAGGTCCCGGGGAGCTGTTTTTT. Its translation: CASSPRLAGGLKGPGELFF.

This clone was found a few times. The V and J genes are TRBV5-8 and TRBJ1-2, with D possibly TRBD1 on 5 matching bases. Between the trimmed V and J ends, which lost 4 bases and 7 bases, there was a span of 17 bases. The CDR3 loop spans 14 amino acids. Germline V gives CDR1 SGHTS, CDR2 YDEGEE. The DNA for the CDR3 is TGTGCCAGCAGCCCCGTCGGGGGGTCGGGTGGCTACACCTTC. Residues: CASSPVGGSGGYTF.

The genes are TRBV5-1 and TRBJ2-5, with 9 bases matching TRBD1. The CDR3 consists of 15 residues. Germline CDR1 SGHRS, CDR2 YFSETQ. The ends lost 3 bases at V and 2 bases at J; junction bases unmatched: 5. The CDR3 nucleotides read TGCGCCAGCAGCTCTGGACAGGGGTTTCAAGAGACCCAGTACTTC. This encodes CASSSGQGFQETQYF.

The rearrangement uses TRBV5-1 and TRBJ2-7, with TRBD2 matching over 8 bases. Germline CDR1 reads SGHRS; CDR2 reads YFSETQ. V gave up 3 bases and J gave up 2 bases; unmatched junction bases: 13. The CDR3 consists of 17 residues. The CDR3 DNA follows: TGCGCCAGCAGCTACGGGGGAAGGGGACTAGAGCCCTACGAGCAGTACTTC. It is translated as CASSYGGRGLEPYEQYF.

The V call is TRBV15, the J call TRBJ1-4; TRBD1 is a possible D gene (6 bases). V lost 1 base to trimming and J lost 8 bases, with 14 bases between them. This CDR3 comprises 15 residues. The germline CDR1 and CDR2 sequences are LNHNV and YYDKDF (reference sequence). CDR3 DNA: TGTGCCACCAGCAGAGGGGGTGGGGGCCTGGAAAAACTGTTTTTT. As protein: CATSRGGGGLEKLFF.

This chain links TRBV7-9 with TRBJ2-2, with D perhaps TRBD1 (6 bases). The CDR3 totals 13 residues. Germline V lookup: CDR1 SEHNR, CDR2 FQNEAQ (reference sequence). The V end was cut by 8 bases, the J end by 4 bases, with 11 bases between. CDR3 loop: CASYRVGTGELFF. CDR3 sequence (DNA): TGTGCCAGCTACAGGGTCGGCACCGGGGAGCTGTTTTTT.

This clone occurred a few times. The chain recombines TRBV15 with TRBJ1-2; 7 bases map to TRBD1. Germline V gives CDR1 LNHNV, CDR2 YYDKDF (reference sequence). The junction had 7 bases not matched to a gene; V was cut back by 5 bases and J by 4 bases. The CDR3 length is 14 residues. This CDR3 reads CATSPRAGGYGYTF. The DNA for the CDR3 is TGTGCCACCAGCCCGAGGGCAGGGGGCTATGGCTACACCTTC.

In DNA, the CDR3 is TGTGCCATCGAAGGTGGAGGGAGGACGCAGTATTTT. This translates into CAIEGGGRTQYF. V usage is TRBV10-3 and J usage is TRBJ2-3; the D gene is possibly TRBD2 (6 bases). Germline CDR1 and CDR2: ENHRY and SYGVKD. The CDR3 loop spans 12 amino acids. Trimming took 8 bases from V and 9 from J, leaving 15 bases between them.

The CDR3 spells CASSSSGRGTGELFF. CDR3 DNA: TGTGCCAGCAGTTCTAGCGGAAGGGGAACCGGGGAGCTGTTTTTT. The V call is TRBV27, the J call TRBJ2-2; TRBD2 matches 7 bases. The CDR3 sequence is 15 residues long. Germline V CDR1 and CDR2: MNHEY, SMNVEV (reference sequence). After removal of 4 bases from V and 5 bases from J, the junction contained 7 bases not matched to a gene.

The rearrangement links TRBV7-8 to TRBJ1-5, with D tentatively TRBD1 (6 bases). V was clipped by 1 base and J by 5 bases, with 9 bases between them. The CDR3 runs 14 residues. The germline V gene has CDR1 SGHVS and CDR2 FQNEAQ. The CDR3 region has the DNA TGTGCCAGCAGCTTAGACAGGGCTCATCAGCCCCAGCATTTT. Its protein product is CASSLDRAHQPQHF.

There are a few counts of this clone. This chain connects TRBV3-1 (or the pseudogene TRBV3-2) to TRBJ2-5; D not certain. The germline V gene has CDR1 LGHDT and CDR2 YNNKEL (reference sequence). Trimming removed 2 bases from V and 3 bases from J, with 4 bases in between. The CDR3 covers 12 residues. This CDR3 reads CASSQFEETQYF. The CDR3 nucleotides are TGTGCCAGCAGCCAATTCGAAGAGACCCAGTACTTC.

This sequence joins TRBV4-1 and TRBJ2-4, with 9 bases aligning to TRBD1. Germline V CDR1 and CDR2: MGHRA, YSYEKL. The CDR3 is made up of 13 amino acids. J lost 1 base, V lost 9 bases, and 1 base had no gene match. CDR3: CASGQGAKNIQYF. In DNA form, the CDR3 reads TGCGCCAGTGGACAGGGGGCCAAAAACATTCAGTACTTC.

The rearrangement joins TRBV19 to TRBJ2-3, with D perhaps TRBD2 (6 bases). Trimming pared 5 bases from V and 2 bases from J, leaving 14 bases between. Germline V lookup: CDR1 LNHDA, CDR2 SQIVND (reference sequence). The CDR3 spans 15 residues. The CDR3 reads CASSPSEGFTDTQYF. The CDR3 DNA sequence: TGTGCCAGTAGTCCTTCGGAGGGTTTCACAGATACGCAGTATTTT. Using reference TRBV19 and TRBJ2-3 for the parts outside the CDR3, the full variable domain is DGGITQSPKYLFRKEGQNVTLSCEQNLNHDAMYWYRQDPGQGLRLIYYSQIVNDFQKGDIAEGYSVSREKKESFPLTVTSAQKNPTAFYLCASSPSEGFTDTQYFGPGTRLTVL.

The chain combines TRBV24-1 with TRBJ1-5; a possible D gene is TRBD1 (5 bases). The CDR3 contains 15 residues. CDR1 and CDR2 from the germline V gene are KGHDR and SFDVKD. The germline V and J ends were trimmed by 3 bases and 7 bases, with 15 bases remaining between them. CDR3 DNA sequence: TGTGCCACCAGTGATGGGGCAGGGAGGGACCAGCCCCAGCATTTT. Translation: CATSDGAGRDQPQHF.

DNA of the CDR3: TGCGCCAGCAGAAGGACAGGGGATCCTGGAAACACCATATATTTT. Its translation is CASRRTGDPGNTIYF. The chain carries TRBV5-1 and TRBJ1-3; 9 positions agree with TRBD1. Germline V gene sequence: CDR1 SGHRS, CDR2 YFSETQ. V lost 5 bases and J lost 2; bases outside the gene matches: 5. The CDR3 consists of 15 residues.

The CDR3 sequence: CASSKTGGITGELFF. CDR3 bases: TGTGCCAGTAGTAAAACAGGGGGGATCACCGGGGAGCTGTTTTTT. The chain employs TRBV19 and TRBJ2-2, with 8 positions matching TRBD1. CDR3 length equals 15 residues. From germline, CDR1 is LNHDA and CDR2 SQIVND (reference sequence). The junction had 5 bases not matched to a gene; V was cut back by 4 bases and J by 4 bases.

This sequence joins TRBV6-5 and TRBJ1-6; no clear D. Trimming removed 2 bases from V and 7 bases from J, with 9 bases in between. CDR3 length equals 14 residues. The germline CDR1 and CDR2 sequences are MNHEY and SVGAGI. CDR3 nucleotides: TGTGCCAGCAGTTACCTCGGAGGGAATTCACCCCTCCACTTT. Translated: CASSYLGGNSPLHF.

The chain uses TRBV6-5 and TRBJ2-7, with a weak D call TRBD1 (6 bases). The V end lost 6 bases, the J end lost 4 bases, and 19 bases lay between the germline ends. Per the germline V gene, CDR1 is MNHEY and CDR2 is SVGAGI. This CDR3 is 15 amino acids long. The CDR3 nucleotides read TGTGCCAGCAGCATTTCCCAGGGGATTGCGTACGAGCAGTACTTC. It encodes CASSISQGIAYEQYF.

The chain links TRBV3-1 (or the pseudogene TRBV3-2) to TRBJ2-7, with TRBD1 identical over 7 bases. The trim removed 3 bases at V and 4 bases at J, leaving 9 bases unmatched. Germline CDR1 reads LGHDT; CDR2 reads YNNKEL (reference sequence). This CDR3 spans 15 amino acids. The CDR3 loop is CASSHEGQNRYEQYF. CDR3 nucleotide sequence: TGTGCCAGCAGCCACGAGGGACAGAATAGGTACGAGCAGTACTTC.

J is TRBJ2-7 and V is TRBV4-1, with TRBD1 as a possible D gene (6 bases). Between the trimmed V and J ends, which lost 4 bases and 1 base, there was a span of 11 bases. The CDR3 runs 14 residues. Germline V gene data show CDR1 as MGHRA and CDR2 as YSYEKL. The CDR3 DNA reads as TGCGCCAGCAGCCGGGAAGGACAGTCCTACGAGCAGTACTTC. Translating it yields CASSREGQSYEQYF.

The chain recombines TRBV28 with TRBJ1-1; tentative D call: TRBD1 (5 bases). V was shortened by 3 bases and J by 3 bases, with 11 bases between the two germline ends. Looked up from germline, CDR1 is MDHEN and CDR2 is SYDVKM. The CDR3 is made up of 14 amino acids. The chain's CDR3 is CASSLVRVDTEAFF. CDR3 nucleotide sequence: TGTGCCAGCAGTTTGGTCAGGGTTGACACTGAAGCTTTCTTT.

This clone was seen just once. The chain joins TRBV7-9 to TRBJ1-1, with 7 bases aligning to TRBD1. This CDR3 comprises 14 residues. V shed 5 bases, J shed 1 base, and the junction held 4 bases outside the gene matches. Per the germline V gene, CDR1 is SEHNR and CDR2 is FQNEAQ (reference sequence). The CDR3 sequence is CASSPNRGNTEAFF. The CDR3 region has the DNA TGTGCCAGCAGCCCAAACAGGGGGAACACTGAAGCTTTCTTT.

This CDR3 is CASSRDRADTQYF. The CDR3 nucleotides are TGTGCCAGCAGCCGTGACAGGGCAGATACGCAGTATTTT. The gene calls are TRBV11-2 and TRBJ2-3, with 7 bases that match TRBD1. Trimming cost V 5 bases and J 4 bases; bases outside gene matches: 3. The CDR3 contains 13 residues. Germline V lookup: CDR1 SGHAT, CDR2 FQNNGV. Full variable domain (remainder filled in from reference TRBV11-2 and TRBJ2-3): EAGVAQSPRYKIIEKRQSVAFWCNPISGHATLYWYQQILGQGPKLLIQFQNNGVVDDSQLPKDRFSAERLKGVDSTLKIQPAKLEDSAVYLCASSRDRADTQYFGPGTRLTVL.

The V call is TRBV5-1, the J call TRBJ2-3; TRBD1 matches at 8 bases. Germline V gene data show CDR1 as SGHRS and CDR2 as YFSETQ. This CDR3 is 14 amino acids long. V dropped 4 bases and J dropped 5; count of bases not matched to a gene: 6. CDR3 coding DNA: TGCGCCAGCAGCATAGGACAGGGTGTAGATACGCAGTATTTT. Encoded protein: CASSIGQGVDTQYF.